A selection of T cell receptor beta chains follows, all from one sample in a study of cytomegalovirus exposure and HLA in healthy donors. Assay: immunoSEQ multiplex PCR; the TCRdb copy retains only in-frame clones and omits some. The sample shows 80,000 to 100,000 clones, 70% to 75% of them seen only once. Sequenced: PBMCs. The receptor set was obtained from a man aged 35 to 55 in good health and CMV-seronegative. Both conserved end residues are part of each CDR3. Fields, in order: V gene, clone size, J gene, D gene, CDR3 DNA, CDR3 protein. A D gene is named only where the DNA matches it firmly. Rows may omit the clone size; those that give it use once, few, many or a size class.

v_gene: TRBV29-1
abundance: .
j_gene: TRBJ2-1
d_gene: TRBD2
CDR3nt: TGCAGCGTTGAAGGCGCTAGCGGGTTCCCATACAATGAGCAGTTCTTC
CDR3aa: CSVEGASGFPYNEQFF

v_gene: TRBV29-1
abundance: .
j_gene: TRBJ2-7
d_gene: .
CDR3nt: TGCAGCGTTACTGGGGGGGCGTTGGACGAGCAGTACTTC
CDR3aa: CSVTGGALDEQYF

v_gene: TRBV5-1
abundance: .
j_gene: TRBJ2-5
d_gene: TRBD1
CDR3nt: TGCGCCAGCCGCCCTACAGGGGGTGGAAAGACCCAGTACTTC
CDR3aa: CASRPTGGGKTQYF

v_gene: TRBV2
abundance: few
j_gene: TRBJ2-3
d_gene: TRBD2
CDR3nt: TGTGCCACCGGACTAGCGGGAGTAACAGATACGCAGTATTTT
CDR3aa: CATGLAGVTDTQYF

v_gene: TRBV6-5
abundance: .
j_gene: TRBJ1-2
d_gene: .
CDR3nt: TGTGCCAGCAGTTCCATATTTTACGACGGGTACTATGGCTACACCTTC
CDR3aa: CASSSIFYDGYYGYTF

v_gene: TRBV7-8
abundance: .
j_gene: TRBJ1-4
d_gene: .
CDR3nt: TGTGCCAGCAGCTACCGTCGGGTGGCAACTAATGAAAAACTGTTTTTT
CDR3aa: CASSYRRVATNEKLFF

v_gene: TRBV2
abundance: .
j_gene: TRBJ2-3
d_gene: TRBD1
CDR3nt: TGTGCCAGCAGGACAGGGTTAGCAGATACGCAGTATTTT
CDR3aa: CASRTGLADTQYF

v_gene: TRBV6-6
abundance: few
j_gene: TRBJ1-5
d_gene: .
CDR3nt: TGTGCCAGCAGTTCACAGAGCCGTCAGCCCCAGCATTTT
CDR3aa: CASSSQSRQPQHF

v_gene: TRBV15
abundance: .
j_gene: TRBJ1-4
d_gene: .
CDR3nt: TGTGCCACCAGCAACAGTCTTCGAATAGAAAAACTGTTTTTT
CDR3aa: CATSNSLRIEKLFF

v_gene: TRBV7-2
abundance: .
j_gene: TRBJ1-2
d_gene: .
CDR3nt: TGTGCCAGCAGCTTATCAGGCGGGGGCTACACCTTC
CDR3aa: CASSLSGGGYTF

v_gene: TRBV2
abundance: few
j_gene: TRBJ2-7
d_gene: TRBD1
CDR3nt: TGTGCCAGCAGGGACAGGGCCCACGAGCAGTACTTC
CDR3aa: CASRDRAHEQYF

v_gene: TRBV7-9
abundance: .
j_gene: TRBJ2-1
d_gene: TRBD2
CDR3nt: TGTGCCATTTCGCGGGGGAACTCCTACAATGAGCAGTTCTTC
CDR3aa: CAISRGNSYNEQFF

v_gene: TRBV2
abundance: .
j_gene: TRBJ2-1
d_gene: TRBD2
CDR3nt: TGTGCCAGTCCCGGCGGGCTAGCGGGGGGGCCAGATGAGCAGTTCTTC
CDR3aa: CASPGGLAGGPDEQFF

v_gene: TRBV7-9
abundance: .
j_gene: TRBJ2-7
d_gene: .
CDR3nt: TGTGCCAGCAGCCCGCCGACAGAATACGAGCAGTACTTC
CDR3aa: CASSPPTEYEQYF

v_gene: TRBV28
abundance: few
j_gene: TRBJ1-4
d_gene: .
CDR3nt: TGTGCCAGCTCCGTTAGTGGGGAGAAACTGTTTTTT
CDR3aa: CASSVSGEKLFF

v_gene: TRBV7-3
abundance: .
j_gene: TRBJ2-3
d_gene: TRBD2
CDR3nt: TGTGCCAGCTTTTTTAGCGGGGGGGCGACAGATACGCAGTATTTT
CDR3aa: CASFFSGGATDTQYF

v_gene: TRBV2
abundance: .
j_gene: TRBJ2-7
d_gene: TRBD2
CDR3nt: TGTGCCAGCAACATAGGGACTAGTTTAGCGTACGAGCAGTACTTC
CDR3aa: CASNIGTSLAYEQYF

v_gene: TRBV11-3
abundance: .
j_gene: TRBJ1-3
d_gene: .
CDR3nt: TGTGCCAGCAGCTTACGTTATGGAAACACCATATATTTT
CDR3aa: CASSLRYGNTIYF

v_gene: TRBV19
abundance: .
j_gene: TRBJ1-5
d_gene: TRBD1
CDR3nt: TGTGCCAGTAGTGCCCTGACAGGGGGCAATCAGCCCCAGCATTTT
CDR3aa: CASSALTGGNQPQHF

v_gene: TRBV9
abundance: .
j_gene: TRBJ2-7
d_gene: TRBD1
CDR3nt: TGTGCCAGCAGCGTAGCGGGGACAGCCTACGAGCAGTACTTC
CDR3aa: CASSVAGTAYEQYF

v_gene: TRBV27
abundance: .
j_gene: TRBJ2-3
d_gene: .
CDR3nt: TGTGCCAGCAGTTTGGAACAGATTGGAGATACGCAGTATTTT
CDR3aa: CASSLEQIGDTQYF

v_gene: TRBV6-6
abundance: .
j_gene: TRBJ2-7
d_gene: TRBD1
CDR3nt: TGTGCCAGCAGCACCACAGGGGACGAGCAGTACTTC
CDR3aa: CASSTTGDEQYF

v_gene: TRBV29-1
abundance: .
j_gene: TRBJ1-5
d_gene: .
CDR3nt: TGCAGCCTTTTCGGGGACAATCACCCCCAGCATTTT
CDR3aa: CSLFGDNHPQHF

v_gene: TRBV27
abundance: few
j_gene: TRBJ2-7
d_gene: TRBD2
CDR3nt: TGTGCCAGCAGTTTATTAGCGGGGGGGCGCGAGCAGTACTTC
CDR3aa: CASSLLAGGREQYF

v_gene: TRBV5-1
abundance: once
j_gene: TRBJ2-7
d_gene: TRBD1
CDR3nt: TGCGCCAGCAGCTTGGGACAGGGCAGCTCCTACGAGCAGTACTTC
CDR3aa: CASSLGQGSSYEQYF

v_gene: TRBV6-5
abundance: .
j_gene: TRBJ2-5
d_gene: TRBD1
CDR3nt: TGTGCCAGCAGTTACTGGAAGGGGGCAGAGACCCAGTACTTC
CDR3aa: CASSYWKGAETQYF

v_gene: TRBV4-1
abundance: .
j_gene: TRBJ2-7
d_gene: TRBD2
CDR3nt: TGCGCCAGCAGCCAGAGCGGGGGGGCGTACGAGCAGTACTTC
CDR3aa: CASSQSGGAYEQYF

v_gene: TRBV10-3
abundance: .
j_gene: TRBJ2-7
d_gene: TRBD2
CDR3nt: TGTGCCATCAGTGAAGGATTGGGGTTGCGAGGACTAGCGGGCTCCTACGAGCAGTACTTC
CDR3aa: CAISEGLGLRGLAGSYEQYF

v_gene: TRBV4-3
abundance: .
j_gene: TRBJ2-3
d_gene: .
CDR3nt: TGCGCCAGCAGCCAACTTTTGGCGGTGCCAGATACGCAGTATTTT
CDR3aa: CASSQLLAVPDTQYF

v_gene: TRBV7-3
abundance: .
j_gene: TRBJ2-3
d_gene: TRBD1
CDR3nt: TGTGCCAGCAGCTCCCCTGGACAGGGGGCGCGAACAGATACGCAGTATTTT
CDR3aa: CASSSPGQGARTDTQYF

v_gene: TRBV28
abundance: .
j_gene: TRBJ2-1
d_gene: TRBD2
CDR3nt: TGTGCCAGCGGAATAGCGGGGGGTGACAATGAGCAGTTCTTC
CDR3aa: CASGIAGGDNEQFF

v_gene: TRBV7-9
abundance: .
j_gene: TRBJ2-5
d_gene: .
CDR3nt: TGTGCCAGCAGCCATTGGACAGCCACGTACCAAGAGACCCAGTACTTC
CDR3aa: CASSHWTATYQETQYF

v_gene: TRBV5-8
abundance: .
j_gene: TRBJ2-5
d_gene: TRBD2
CDR3nt: TGTGCCAGCAGCTTGGGAGTCGAACTAGCGGGGGGGGTCCAAGAGACCCAGTACTTC
CDR3aa: CASSLGVELAGGVQETQYF

v_gene: TRBV5-1
abundance: .
j_gene: TRBJ1-1
d_gene: TRBD1
CDR3nt: TGCGCCAGCAGCTCCACACAGGGGACCAATGAAGCTTTCTTT
CDR3aa: CASSSTQGTNEAFF

v_gene: TRBV6-6
abundance: once
j_gene: TRBJ1-1
d_gene: .
CDR3nt: TGTGCCAGCAGTTACCTATCTGTGGACACTGAAGCTTTCTTT
CDR3aa: CASSYLSVDTEAFF

v_gene: TRBV5-4
abundance: once
j_gene: TRBJ1-1
d_gene: TRBD1
CDR3nt: TGTGCCAGCAGCCCGGGGACAGGGGACACTGAAGCTTTCTTT
CDR3aa: CASSPGTGDTEAFF

v_gene: TRBV7-9
abundance: once
j_gene: TRBJ1-4
d_gene: .
CDR3nt: TGTGCCAGCGACAGGATGGGTGAAAAACTGTTTTTT
CDR3aa: CASDRMGEKLFF

v_gene: TRBV6-5
abundance: few
j_gene: TRBJ1-2
d_gene: .
CDR3nt: TGTGCCAGCAGTTACTCGGTCCGGGAAGAAAACTATGGCTACACCTTC
CDR3aa: CASSYSVREENYGYTF

v_gene: TRBV7-9
abundance: .
j_gene: TRBJ2-2
d_gene: .
CDR3nt: TGTGCCAGCAGCCCTCGTGTCCCCCCCGGGGAGCTGTTTTTT
CDR3aa: CASSPRVPPGELFF

v_gene: TRBV2
abundance: .
j_gene: TRBJ1-2
d_gene: .
CDR3nt: TGTGCCAGCAGTCTGGGGGGGCTGGCAGGCTATGGCTACACCTTC
CDR3aa: CASSLGGLAGYGYTF

v_gene: TRBV5-6
abundance: .
j_gene: TRBJ2-3
d_gene: TRBD1
CDR3nt: TGTGCCAGCAGCTTGTTAAGAACAGGGGGTACAGATACGCAGTATTTT
CDR3aa: CASSLLRTGGTDTQYF

v_gene: TRBV4-2
abundance: .
j_gene: TRBJ1-6
d_gene: TRBD1
CDR3nt: TGTGCCAGCAGCCAGGATGACAGGGTATCACCCCTCCACTTT
CDR3aa: CASSQDDRVSPLHF

v_gene: TRBV7-9
abundance: .
j_gene: TRBJ1-4
d_gene: .
CDR3nt: TGTGCCAGCAGCTTAAATTGGAGAACTACAACTAATGAAAAACTGTTTTTT
CDR3aa: CASSLNWRTTTNEKLFF

v_gene: TRBV5-4
abundance: .
j_gene: TRBJ1-2
d_gene: .
CDR3nt: TGTGCCAGCAGCTTACAGGCAAACTATGGCTACACCTTC
CDR3aa: CASSLQANYGYTF

v_gene: TRBV7-2
abundance: .
j_gene: TRBJ2-7
d_gene: TRBD2
CDR3nt: TGTGCCAGCAGCTTAGCCGGGTCCCGGGGGGTCCACGAGCAGTACTTC
CDR3aa: CASSLAGSRGVHEQYF

v_gene: TRBV30
abundance: .
j_gene: TRBJ2-3
d_gene: TRBD2
CDR3nt: TGTGCCTGGGGGAGCGGGGTTGGGACAGATACGCAGTATTTT
CDR3aa: CAWGSGVGTDTQYF

v_gene: TRBV6-6
abundance: .
j_gene: TRBJ2-7
d_gene: .
CDR3nt: TGTGCCAGCAGATCCCCGGGGCAGGGGTACGAGCAGTACTTC
CDR3aa: CASRSPGQGYEQYF

v_gene: TRBV2
abundance: few
j_gene: TRBJ1-1
d_gene: .
CDR3nt: TGTGCCAGCAGACATAAGACAGGTATCGACACTGAAGCTTTCTTT
CDR3aa: CASRHKTGIDTEAFF

v_gene: TRBV23-1
abundance: .
j_gene: TRBJ2-7
d_gene: TRBD2
CDR3nt: TGCGCCAGCAGTCTCACCATTGGACTAGCGGGGGTATCCTACGAGCAGTACTTC
CDR3aa: CASSLTIGLAGVSYEQYF

v_gene: TRBV27
abundance: .
j_gene: TRBJ2-7
d_gene: .
CDR3nt: TGTGCCAGCAGTTTATTAATGGCGACAGGTTCCTACGAGCAGTACTTC
CDR3aa: CASSLLMATGSYEQYF

v_gene: TRBV4-2
abundance: .
j_gene: TRBJ1-4
d_gene: .
CDR3nt: TGTGCCAGCAGCCAAGAAGCGGGGGCAGCGCAGGGCGAAAAACTGTTTTTT
CDR3aa: CASSQEAGAAQGEKLFF

v_gene: TRBV7-2
abundance: .
j_gene: TRBJ1-1
d_gene: TRBD1
CDR3nt: TGTGCCAGCAGCTGGATGACAGGGGGTGAAGGAGCTTTCTTT
CDR3aa: CASSWMTGGEGAFF

v_gene: TRBV5-1
abundance: .
j_gene: TRBJ2-3
d_gene: TRBD1
CDR3nt: TGCGCCAGCAGCTACCAGGGGGCGCGGAGCACAGATACGCAGTATTTT
CDR3aa: CASSYQGARSTDTQYF

v_gene: TRBV2
abundance: .
j_gene: TRBJ1-1
d_gene: .
CDR3nt: TGTGCCAGCAGTCGAGTGAACACTGAAGCTTTCTTT
CDR3aa: CASSRVNTEAFF

v_gene: TRBV6-1
abundance: few
j_gene: TRBJ2-7
d_gene: TRBD1
CDR3nt: TGTGCCAGCAGCGAGGGACAGGGGAGCTCCTACGAGCAGTACTTC
CDR3aa: CASSEGQGSSYEQYF